The 10 T cell receptor beta chains listed next were all sequenced from one sample in a study of shared clonotypes between healthy human individuals. Method: immunoSEQ multiplex PCR; TCRdb's copy keeps in-frame clones and lacks some. The sample yields about a million clones, roughly 80% seen once. The sample consisted of memory CD4+ T cells from PBMCs. Regarding subset: CD45RA-negative fraction. Receptor source: a young man in good health. Some clones in this sample may be carry-over from other donors' samples.

The genes are TRBV7-2 and TRBJ1-1; D is undetermined. Per germline, CDR1 SGHTA and CDR2 FQGNSA. V lost 3 bases to trimming and J lost 6 bases, with 5 bases between them. This CDR3 has 11 residues. The CDR3 spells CASSFYAEAFF. The DNA for the CDR3 is TGTGCCAGCAGCTTCTATGCTGAAGCTTTCTTT. The full variable domain, rest sourced from reference TRBV7-2 and TRBJ1-1, is GAGVSQSPSNKVTEKGKDVELRCDPISGHTALYWYRQSLGQGLEFLIYFQGNSAPDKSGLPSDRFSAERTGGSVSTLTIQRTQQEDSAVYLCASSFYAEAFFGQGTRLTVV.

The chain joins TRBV6-1 to TRBJ2-5; D might be TRBD2 (6 bases). With 2 bases removed from V and 5 bases from J, the gap between germline ends came to 15 bases. This CDR3 has 15 residues. The germline V gene encodes CDR1 MNHNS and CDR2 SASEGT. CDR3 sequence reads: CASSEQRAGRETQYF. DNA of the CDR3: TGTGCCAGCAGTGAACAGAGGGCAGGGAGGGAGACCCAGTACTTC.

The CDR3 DNA sequence: TGTGCCAGCAGCGACGGACTAGCGGGAAATGAGCAGTTCTTC. Protein: CASSDGLAGNEQFF. V and J are TRBV5-4 and TRBJ2-1, with 12 bases identical to TRBD2. Germline loops: CDR1 SGHNT, CDR2 YYREEE (reference sequence). Germline trimming cut 4 bases from V and 7 bases from J; bases unmatched to any gene: 3. This CDR3 has 14 amino acids.

The chain employs TRBV2 and TRBJ2-2; 9 bases align to TRBD1. The V gene end was trimmed by 4 bases and the J gene end by 4 bases; junction bases not matched to a gene: 7. The CDR3 spans 16 residues. Germline V gene sequence: CDR1 SNHLY, CDR2 FYNNEI. The DNA of the CDR3 is TGTGCCAGCAGTGCTCTGGGACAGGGTCTCACCGGGGAGCTGTTTTTT. This translates into CASSALGQGLTGELFF.

This chain joins TRBV29-1 and TRBJ1-2; TRBD1 aligns across 7 bases. The germline CDR1 and CDR2 sequences are SQVTM and ANQGSEA. This CDR3 region has 12 residues. The V segment lost 6 bases and the J segment 6 bases; nucleotides outside the gene matches: 7. CDR3 sequence reads: CSVYTGQDGYTF. The CDR3 region has the DNA TGCAGCGTGTACACAGGACAGGATGGCTACACCTTC.

The chain joins TRBV7-8 to TRBJ2-2; D gene ambiguous. CDR3 length: 15 amino acids. Deletions cut 6 bases from V and 6 bases from J, with 17 bases between. The V gene's germline CDR1 is SGHVS and CDR2 FQNEAQ. The CDR3 sequence: CASSGDPFIPGELFF. The CDR3 nucleotides read TGTGCCAGCAGTGGAGACCCATTCATCCCCGGGGAGCTGTTTTTT.

This sequence joins TRBV5-1 and TRBJ1-1, with 7 bases matching TRBD1. Germline V gene data show CDR1 as SGHRS and CDR2 as YFSETQ. CDR3 size: 15 residues. After removal of 4 bases from V and 3 bases from J, the junction contained 9 bases not matched to a gene. The DNA for the CDR3 is TGCGCCAGCAGCCCGACAGACAGGGCGGACACTGAAGCTTTCTTT. Protein: CASSPTDRADTEAFF.

The CDR3 DNA reads TGCGCCAGCAGCCAGGGACCAGGGGGTACTATGGCCGAGCAGTACTTC. Its translation is CASSQGPGGTMAEQYF. The chain links TRBV4-1 to TRBJ2-7; 7 bases map to TRBD1. In germline, CDR1 is MGHRA, CDR2 YSYEKL. This CDR3 spans 16 amino acids. J was trimmed by 6 bases and V by 3 bases; bases with no gene match: 14.

This rearrangement joins TRBV10-3 to TRBJ1-5, with 8 nucleotides matching TRBD1. V shed 10 bases and J 4 bases; nucleotides not matched to a gene: 15. CDR1 ENHRY and CDR2 SYGVKD come from the germline V gene. The CDR3 spans 16 residues. CDR3 loop: CATETGDGYSNQPQHF. The CDR3 bases are TGTGCCACCGAGACAGGGGACGGGTATTCTAATCAGCCCCAGCATTTT.

In this sample, this clone turned up a few times. This chain links TRBV5-1 with TRBJ2-7; no definite D call. The germline V gene has CDR1 SGHRS and CDR2 YFSETQ. V gave up 4 bases and J gave up 1 base, with 12 bases separating them. The CDR3 contains 14 residues. The CDR3: CASSTSDGSYEQYF. CDR3 DNA sequence: TGCGCCAGCAGCACCTCAGACGGGTCCTACGAGCAGTACTTC.